Listed below are T cell receptor beta chains from one sample, sequenced in a study of blood T cells in healthy people across ages. MiXCR, applied by TCRdb to the 5' RACE reads, yields one record per CDR3 protein. The sample has around 600,000 distinct CDR3 sequences; around 48% are singletons. Sequencing input: blood. Receptor source: an elderly man in good health. CDR3s include the opening cysteine and the closing phenylalanine or tryptophan. Fields, in order: D gene, clone size, CDR3 length, V gene, J gene, CDR3 DNA, CDR3 protein. A D gene is named only where the DNA matches it firmly. Size tells how often a clone was seen (once, few, many) or the class of an expanded clone, and some rows leave it out.

NA	once	15	TRBV10-1	TRBJ2-2	TGCGCCAGCAGCCGAGGGGCTAGCGCAACCGGGGAGCTGTTTTTT	CASSRGASATGELFF
TRBD1	NA	16	TRBV7-9	TRBJ1-4	TGTGCCAGCAGCTCTCAAGGGACAGGGCTTGGCGAAAAACTGTTTTTT	CASSSQGTGLGEKLFF
TRBD1	NA	15	TRBV7-2	TRBJ2-7	TGTGCCAGCAGCCAAGAACCGGGACAGCGGTACGAGCAGTACTTC	CASSQEPGQRYEQYF
TRBD1	NA	13	TRBV5-6	TRBJ1-2	TGTGCCAGCAGCCCGGACAGGGCAGGCGGCTACACCTTC	CASSPDRAGGYTF
NA	NA	15	TRBV7-3	TRBJ2-3	TGTGCCAGCAGCTTTAGCGGCTATGACACAGAGACGCAGTATTTT	CASSFSGYDTETQYF
TRBD1	NA	14	TRBV7-9	TRBJ2-7	TGTGCCAGCAGCTTCAACAGGGGGACCTACGAGCAGTACTTC	CASSFNRGTYEQYF
TRBD2	few	16	TRBV20-1	TRBJ2-3	TGCAGTGCTATCATAACTAGCGGATCTAGCACAGATACGCAGTATTTT	CSAIITSGSSTDTQYF
NA	NA	13	TRBV27	TRBJ2-3	TGTGCCAGCAGTTCTGCTATCGCAGATACGCAGTATTTT	CASSSAIADTQYF
NA	NA	12	TRBV27	TRBJ2-5	TGTGCCAGCGGGGCTATATGGGAGACCCAGTACTTC	CASGAIWETQYF
TRBD2	NA	16	TRBV27	TRBJ2-7	TGTGCCAGCAATTTATCTGGGCTAGCGGGGAGCTACGAGCAGTACTTC	CASNLSGLAGSYEQYF
NA	NA	16	TRBV28	TRBJ2-7	TGTGCCAGCAGTCCGTCGGGTCAGGGGTTCGTCTACGAGCAGTACTTC	CASSPSGQGFVYEQYF
TRBD2	once	15	TRBV27	TRBJ2-1	TGTGCCAGCCCCCCGGGACTAGCGGGAAAAAATGAGCAGTTCTTC	CASPPGLAGKNEQFF
NA	NA	15	TRBV7-2	TRBJ2-5	TGTGCCAGCAGGAAGAGGGCAGGGGAGGAAGAGACCCAGTACTTC	CASRKRAGEEETQYF
NA	NA	15	TRBV7-2	TRBJ2-7	TGTGCCAGCAGCTTAGCGCGGCCCAGCACCTACGAGCAGTACTTC	CASSLARPSTYEQYF
NA	few	14	TRBV20-1	TRBJ1-1	TGCAGTGCTAGAGACCCGGGCCAGAACACTGAAGCTTTCTTT	CSARDPGQNTEAFF
NA	NA	16	TRBV10-3	TRBJ1-4	TGTGCCATCAGTGACGGTTCCCTTGCAACTAATGAAAAACTGTTTTTT	CAISDGSLATNEKLFF
TRBD2	NA	16	TRBV29-1	TRBJ2-5	TGCAGCGTAGGGACTAGCGGGAGGTTCACCTACAATGAGCAGTACTTC	CSVGTSGRFTYNEQYF
NA	NA	13	TRBV29-1	TRBJ2-4	TGCAGCGTTGAGGAGACGGGAGTGGACATTCAGTACTTC	CSVEETGVDIQYF
TRBD2	NA	16	TRBV20-1	TRBJ2-7	TGCAGTGCTCTAGGGTCTTATCGGGGGGGCCCCTACGAGCAGTACTTC	CSALGSYRGGPYEQYF
NA	few	13	TRBV29-1	TRBJ2-3	TGTAACGCCAGGGGCAGAAGCACAGATACGCAGTATTTT	CNARGRSTDTQYF
NA	few	13	TRBV19	TRBJ2-7	TGTGCCAGTAGTATCACCCCGGAAAGCGAGCAGTACTTC	CASSITPESEQYF
TRBD2	few	19	TRBV6-1	TRBJ2-1	TGTGCCAGCAGGAAGAGGGGATTCGGGACTAGCGGGAGGAGTAATGAGCAGTTCTTC	CASRKRGFGTSGRSNEQFF
TRBD1	NA	15	TRBV3-1	TRBJ1-2	TGTGCCAGCAGCCTCCGGGACAGGGGCGGATATGGCTACACCTTC	CASSLRDRGGYGYTF
NA	few	16	TRBV4-3	TRBJ2-1	TGCGCCAGCAGCCAAGATCATAGGGCCCCCTACAATGAGCAGTTCTTC	CASSQDHRAPYNEQFF
TRBD2	NA	16	TRBV28	TRBJ2-1	TGTGCCGGCAGTTTCATAAGGGGACTAGCGGGAGATGAGCAGTTCTTC	CAGSFIRGLAGDEQFF
NA	NA	13	TRBV7-9	TRBJ2-7	TGTGCCAGCTTACAGGGTTCCTCCTACGAGCAGTACTTC	CASLQGSSYEQYF
NA	once	16	TRBV7-2	TRBJ1-3	TGTGCCAGCAGCTTAGTTGGTTCGAGAACTGGAAACACCATATATTTT	CASSLVGSRTGNTIYF
TRBD1	NA	14	TRBV25-1	TRBJ2-1	TGTGCCAGCCGCGGACAGGGGCGGGTGAATGAGCAGTTCTTC	CASRGQGRVNEQFF
TRBD1	NA	16	TRBV6-1	TRBJ1-2	TGTGCCAGCAGTGGGAGGGGACAGGGGAAGATTATGGGCTACACCTTC	CASSGRGQGKIMGYTF
TRBD1	few	15	TRBV4-1	TRBJ1-4	TGCGCCAGCAGCCAGGGACAGGGGGCCGGTGAAAAACTGTTTTTT	CASSQGQGAGEKLFF
NA	many	14	TRBV27	TRBJ2-7	TGTGCCAGCAGTTTAAGCCCCAGGACTCCCGAGCAGTACTTC	CASSLSPRTPEQYF
TRBD1	NA	17	TRBV30	TRBJ2-1	TGTGCCTGGAGTGTAAGGCGTGCAGGGGGTTTCTACAATGAGCAGTTCTTC	CAWSVRRAGGFYNEQFF
NA	few	13	TRBV10-1	TRBJ2-7	TGCGCCAGCAGTGAAAAGACATCCTACGAGCAGTACTTC	CASSEKTSYEQYF
TRBD1	few	14	TRBV6-6	TRBJ2-3	TGTGCCGGCCGCCGGACAGGGGGCTCGAATACGCAGTATTTT	CAGRRTGGSNTQYF
NA	NA	14	TRBV20-1	TRBJ2-4	TGCAGTGCCGTCAGAGCAGCTGCCAAAAACATTCAGTACTTC	CSAVRAAAKNIQYF
NA	many	11	TRBV29-1	TRBJ2-3	TGCAGCGTTGAGGGGGGTCCCACGCAGTATTTT	CSVEGGPTQYF
NA	once	12	TRBV20-1	TRBJ1-5	TGCAGTGCTAGTGGTGGGAGTCAGCCCCAGCATTTT	CSASGGSQPQHF
TRBD2	NA	14	TRBV20-1	TRBJ2-1	TGCAGTGCTAGAGCGGGACTAGCGGGAGGGTCGCCGTTCTTC	CSARAGLAGGSPFF
NA	few	15	TRBV6-4	TRBJ1-2	TGTGCCAGCAGTGTCCACCTCGGCGGGGGCTATGGCTACACCTTC	CASSVHLGGGYGYTF
TRBD1	NA	15	TRBV5-1	TRBJ2-4	TGCGCCAGCAGCTTGGAGAGGGGACAGGGAAACATTCAGTACTTC	CASSLERGQGNIQYF
NA	NA	16	TRBV21-1	TRBJ2-1	TGTGCCAGCAGCAAAGAACCGGAGATCCCCTACAATGAGCAGTTCTTC	CASSKEPEIPYNEQFF
TRBD2	NA	14	TRBV20-1	TRBJ2-5	TGCAGTGCTAGAAGTACTAGCGGACAAGAGACCCAGTACTTC	CSARSTSGQETQYF
NA	NA	14	TRBV4-3	TRBJ1-2	TGCGCCAGCAGCCAAGAAACAGCCCCCCATGGCTACACCTTC	CASSQETAPHGYTF
NA	few	13	TRBV7-9	TRBJ2-7	TGTGCCAGCAGCTTCGGCGGTGTTTACGAGCAGTACTTC	CASSFGGVYEQYF
NA	many	15	TRBV7-2	TRBJ1-2	TGTGCCAGCAGCTCCCGGGGGGCGTCTTACTATGGCTACACCTTC	CASSSRGASYYGYTF
TRBD2	few	14	TRBV12-3/TRBV12-4	TRBJ2-1	TGTGCCAGCAGGAGGACTAGCGGGAGGGCGTTCCAGTTCTTC	CASRRTSGRAFQFF
TRBD1	NA	15	TRBV5-1	TRBJ2-2	TGCGCCAGCAGCTTGGGACAGGGTCAGACCGGGGAGCTGTTTTTT	CASSLGQGQTGELFF
NA	NA	14	TRBV9	TRBJ2-3	TGTGCCAGCAGCGTAGAGGGCAGCTCAGATACGCAGTATTTT	CASSVEGSSDTQYF
NA	few	17	TRBV19	TRBJ2-6	TGTGCCAGTAGTGAAGGTCAAATCGGCCCTGGGGCCAACGTCCTGACTTTC	CASSEGQIGPGANVLTF
NA	few	13	TRBV7-9	TRBJ2-5	TGTGCCAGCAGCTTAGAACAGCGGTCGGCCCAGTACTTC	CASSLEQRSAQYF
TRBD1	few	17	TRBV4-3	TRBJ2-1	TGCGCCAGCAGCCAACAGACAGCCGGGACAGGGGACAATGAGCAGTTCTTC	CASSQQTAGTGDNEQFF
NA	few	14	TRBV12-3/TRBV12-4	TRBJ2-7	TGTGCCAGCAGTTCCCATCGGTCGTCCTACGAGCAGTACTTC	CASSSHRSSYEQYF
NA	NA	13	TRBV5-1	TRBJ1-2	TGCGCCAGCAGCTTGGCCGGGGTAGGTGGCTACACCTTC	CASSLAGVGGYTF
NA	few	13	TRBV28	TRBJ2-1	TGTGCCAGCAGTTCCCCCAGCGAATCACAGCAGTTCTTC	CASSSPSESQQFF
NA	NA	15	TRBV28	TRBJ2-7	TGTGCCAGCAGTTCCGGGACCCCTTACGGGGACGAGCAGTACTTC	CASSSGTPYGDEQYF
NA	NA	12	TRBV29-1	TRBJ1-5	TGCAGCGTGAGGACCTCAAGAGGCCCCGTGCATTTT	CSVRTSRGPVHF
NA	many	16	TRBV13	TRBJ2-4	TGTGCCAGCAGCTTGTCCATCAGGACCTATAAAAACATTCAGTACTTC	CASSLSIRTYKNIQYF
NA	NA	14	TRBV6-5	TRBJ2-2	TGTGCCAGCAGTTACTCGTCCGGGGGCGGGGAGCTGTTTTTT	CASSYSSGGGELFF
TRBD1	NA	15	TRBV5-1	TRBJ2-5	TGCGCCAGCAGCTTGGAAGTGGACAGGGTTAAGACCCAGTACTTC	CASSLEVDRVKTQYF
NA	NA	13	TRBV7-3	TRBJ2-7	TGTGCCAGCAGCCCGGCGGGCCTCTACGAGCAGTACTTC	CASSPAGLYEQYF